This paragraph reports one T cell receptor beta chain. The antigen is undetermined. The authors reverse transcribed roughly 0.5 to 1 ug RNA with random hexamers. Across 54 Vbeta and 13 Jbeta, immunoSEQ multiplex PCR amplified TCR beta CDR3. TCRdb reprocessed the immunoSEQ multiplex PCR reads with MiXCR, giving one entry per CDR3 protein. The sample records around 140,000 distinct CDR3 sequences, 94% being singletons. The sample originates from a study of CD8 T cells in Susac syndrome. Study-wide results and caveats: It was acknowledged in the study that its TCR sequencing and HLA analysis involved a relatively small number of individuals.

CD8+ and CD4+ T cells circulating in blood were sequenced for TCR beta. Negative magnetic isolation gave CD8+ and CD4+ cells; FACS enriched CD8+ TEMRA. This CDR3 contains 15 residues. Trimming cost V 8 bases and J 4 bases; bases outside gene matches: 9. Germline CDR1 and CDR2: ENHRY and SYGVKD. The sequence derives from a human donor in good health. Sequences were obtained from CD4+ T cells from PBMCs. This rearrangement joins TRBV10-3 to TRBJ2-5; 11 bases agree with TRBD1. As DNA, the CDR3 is TGTGCCATCGGGCGGGGACAGGGGGATGCAGAGACCCAGTACTTC. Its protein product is CAIGRGQGDAETQYF.